One sample yielded the 8 T cell receptor beta chains listed below, sequenced in a study of blood T cells in healthy people across ages. PCR was performed a second time for about 7 to 11 cycles using a sample-barcoded 5' primer and a J-beta primer mix. TCRdb fed the 5' RACE reads into MiXCR, producing one record per CDR3 protein. Found here are hundreds of thousands of distinct CDR3 sequences, nearly 60% of them singletons; the top ten hold roughly 20%. Sequenced input: blood. These receptors were taken from a man aged 25-45 years in good health.

This clonotype occurred once. The rearrangement joins TRBV29-1 to TRBJ2-1, with D maybe TRBD2 (6 bases). Germline CDR1 is SQVTM and CDR2 is ANQGSEA. The V and J ends lost 6 bases and 2 bases respectively, with 17 bases between them. The CDR3 loop spans 15 amino acids. The CDR3 region is CSVAGSGATYNEQFF. The CDR3 DNA sequence: TGCAGCGTCGCCGGATCGGGAGCAACCTACAATGAGCAGTTCTTC.

The chain carries TRBV28 and TRBJ1-2; TRBD1 might be the D (6 bases). This CDR3 contains 14 residues. The V end was cut by 6 bases, the J end by 4 bases, with 15 bases between. Germline CDR1 reads MDHEN; CDR2 reads SYDVKM. CDR3 coding DNA: TGTGCCAGCAGCTTTACCGGACAGTCCTATGGCTACACCTTC. Its protein is CASSFTGQSYGYTF.

The sample holds one count of this clonotype. The chain employs TRBV6-5 and TRBJ2-1, with 9 bases lining up with TRBD2. The CDR3 runs to 17 residues. The V gene end was trimmed by 0 bases and the J gene end by 9 bases; junction bases not matched to a gene: 12. The germline CDR1 and CDR2 sequences are MNHEY and SVGAGI. The CDR3 reads CASSYSSVGLAGSEQFF. CDR3 sequence (DNA): TGTGCCAGCAGTTACTCGAGTGTAGGGCTAGCGGGATCTGAGCAGTTCTTC.

This clonotype was seen more than once but under ten times. This chain connects TRBV10-3 to TRBJ2-7; TRBD1 matches 8 bases. The germline gives CDR1 ENHRY, CDR2 SYGVKD. Unmatched junction bases numbered 9, after V lost 6 bases and J lost 2 bases. The CDR3 extends over 15 amino acids. The CDR3 DNA reads as TGTGCCATCAGCGAGACCGGGACAGGCCCCTACGAGCAGTACTTC. It specifies CAISETGTGPYEQYF.

The chain combines TRBV5-1 with TRBJ1-2; 7 bases line up with TRBD1. The V and J ends lost 3 bases and 0 bases, in that order; junction bases with no gene match: 2. The CDR3 is 14 amino acids. CDR1 and CDR2 (germline): SGHRS, YFSETQ. This chain's CDR3 is CASSWDSPNYGYTF. The CDR3 nucleotides read TGCGCCAGCAGCTGGGACAGCCCTAACTATGGCTACACCTTC.

The chain carries TRBV5-1 and TRBJ1-1; D is possibly TRBD1 (6 bases). The CDR3 runs to 15 residues. V gave up 1 base and J gave up 8 bases, with 18 bases separating them. In germline, CDR1 is SGHRS, CDR2 YFSETQ. CDR3 in amino acids: CASSLTSPATGEAFF. The DNA of the CDR3 is TGCGCCAGCAGCTTGACTTCCCCTGCGACAGGCGAAGCTTTCTTT.

The chain links TRBV4-3 to TRBJ2-2; D unclear. The CDR3 spans 14 residues. Germline V gives CDR1 LGHNA, CDR2 YSLEER. The ends were cut back, 1 base at V and 5 bases at J, with 8 bases in the middle. The CDR3 DNA reads TGCGCCAGCAGCCAAGGTGCTCAAACCGGGGAGCTGTTTTTT. Translating gives CASSQGAQTGELFF.

The rearrangement links TRBV11-2 to TRBJ2-5, with 7 bases that match TRBD1. The DNA end lines up better with TRBJ2-7; the J call may be wrong. The length of the CDR3 is 14 residues. Germline V lookup: CDR1 SGHAT, CDR2 FQNNGV. CDR3 residues: CASSWTRDSYEQYF. CDR3 DNA sequence: TGTGCCAGCAGCTGGACGAGGGACAGCTACGAGCAGTACTTC.